The present T cell receptor beta chain was sequenced within a study of Graves' ophthalmopathy and Graves' hyperthyroidism. Study results and caveats: Blood also held most thyroid clonotypes expanded above 0.001 frequency. A 13-signature model separated ophthalmopathy from stable hyperthyroidism, reaching approximately 88% sensitivity and 75% to 83% specificity cross-validated.

Uncontrolled infections, pregnancy, lactation or other autoimmune diseases led to patient exclusion. Orbital computed tomography, together with clinical symptoms, serum thyroxine, TRAb and thyroid ultrasound, was used for diagnosis. The ends were cut back, 3 bases at V and 7 bases at J, with 15 bases in the middle. Germline lookup yields CDR1 SGHTA and CDR2 FQGNSA. This CDR3 comprises 14 residues. The sequenced template was RNA, covering the TCR beta CDR3 region. The authors performed first-round RT-PCR with HTBI primers and then a second-round multiplex PCR. TCRdb re-derived calls from the multiplex PCR reads in MiXCR, one entry per CDR3 protein. The table lists about 500,000 distinct CDR3 sequences, approximately 15% of them singletons. On this clonotype itself: Its antigen is unidentified.

J is TRBJ2-5 and V is TRBV7-2; the D gene is possibly TRBD1 (5 bases). Material for sequencing was blood. The clonotype originates from a woman aged 25 to 39 with Graves' ophthalmopathy. As DNA, the CDR3 is TGTGCCAGCAGCTTCCTTGGGGAAGGGGTGACCCAGTACTTC. Translated, it gives CASSFLGEGVTQYF.